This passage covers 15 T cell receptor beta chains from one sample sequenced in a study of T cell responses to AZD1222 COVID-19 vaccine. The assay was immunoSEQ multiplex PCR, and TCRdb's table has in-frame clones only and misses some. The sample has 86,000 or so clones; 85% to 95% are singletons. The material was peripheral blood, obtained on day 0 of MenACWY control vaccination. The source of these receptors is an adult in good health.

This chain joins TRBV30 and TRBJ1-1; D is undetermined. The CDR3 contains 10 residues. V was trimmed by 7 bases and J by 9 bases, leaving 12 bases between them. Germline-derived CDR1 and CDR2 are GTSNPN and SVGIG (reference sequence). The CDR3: CALATYQAFF. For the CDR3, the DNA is TGTGCCTTGGCGACATATCAAGCTTTCTTT.

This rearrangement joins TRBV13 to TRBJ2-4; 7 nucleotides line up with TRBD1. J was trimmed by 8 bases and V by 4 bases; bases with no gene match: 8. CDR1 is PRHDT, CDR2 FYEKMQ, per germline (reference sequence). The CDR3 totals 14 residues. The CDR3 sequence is CASSSTGINDIQYF. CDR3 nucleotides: TGTGCCAGCAGCTCGACAGGGATTAATGACATTCAGTACTTC.

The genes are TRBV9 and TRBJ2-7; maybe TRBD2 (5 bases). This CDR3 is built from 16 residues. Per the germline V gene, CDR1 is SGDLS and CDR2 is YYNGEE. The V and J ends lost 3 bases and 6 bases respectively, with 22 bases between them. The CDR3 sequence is CASSGGASGRMFEQYF. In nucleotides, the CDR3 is TGTGCCAGCAGCGGAGGAGCGAGCGGTCGGATGTTCGAGCAGTACTTC.

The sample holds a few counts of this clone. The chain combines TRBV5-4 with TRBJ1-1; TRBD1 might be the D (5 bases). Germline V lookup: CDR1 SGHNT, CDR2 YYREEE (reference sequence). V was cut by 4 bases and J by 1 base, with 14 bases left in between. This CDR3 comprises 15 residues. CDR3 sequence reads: CASSVDIWQNTEAFF. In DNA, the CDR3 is TGTGCCAGCAGCGTGGACATCTGGCAGAACACTGAAGCTTTCTTT.

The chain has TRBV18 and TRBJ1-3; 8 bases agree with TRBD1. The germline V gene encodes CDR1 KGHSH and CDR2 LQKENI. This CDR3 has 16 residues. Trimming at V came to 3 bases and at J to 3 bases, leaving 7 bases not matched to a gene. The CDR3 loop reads CASSPTTGASGNTIYF. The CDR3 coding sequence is TGTGCCAGCTCACCGACGACAGGGGCGAGTGGAAACACCATATATTTT. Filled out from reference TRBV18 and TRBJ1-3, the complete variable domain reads NAGVMQNPRHLVRRRGQEARLRCSPMKGHSHVYWYRQLPEEGLKFMVYLQKENIIDESGMPKERFSAEFPKEGPSILRIQQVVRGDSAAYFCASSPTTGASGNTIYFGEGSWLTVV.

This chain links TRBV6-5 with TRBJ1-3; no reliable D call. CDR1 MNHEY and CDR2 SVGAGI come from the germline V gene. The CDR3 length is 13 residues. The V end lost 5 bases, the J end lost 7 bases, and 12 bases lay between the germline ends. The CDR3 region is CASSRARGNTIYF. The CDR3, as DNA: TGTGCCAGCAGTCGGGCCAGAGGGAACACCATATATTTT.

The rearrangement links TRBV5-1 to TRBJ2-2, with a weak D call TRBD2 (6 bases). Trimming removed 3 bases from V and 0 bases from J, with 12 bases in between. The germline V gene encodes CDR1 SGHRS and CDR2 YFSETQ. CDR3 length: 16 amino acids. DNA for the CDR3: TGCGCCAGCAGCTCGGTAACGGGAGCGAACACCGGGGAGCTGTTTTTT. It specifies CASSSVTGANTGELFF.

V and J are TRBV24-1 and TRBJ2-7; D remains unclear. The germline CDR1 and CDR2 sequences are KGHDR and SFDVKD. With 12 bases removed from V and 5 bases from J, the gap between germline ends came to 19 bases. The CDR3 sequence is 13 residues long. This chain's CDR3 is CASTDSLPHEQYF. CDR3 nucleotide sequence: TGTGCCTCCACGGATTCCTTGCCCCACGAGCAGTACTTC.

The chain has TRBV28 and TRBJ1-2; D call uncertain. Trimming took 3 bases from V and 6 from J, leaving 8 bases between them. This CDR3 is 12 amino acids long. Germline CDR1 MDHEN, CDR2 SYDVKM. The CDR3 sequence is CASSFIADGYTF. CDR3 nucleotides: TGTGCCAGCAGTTTCATCGCGGATGGCTACACCTTC.

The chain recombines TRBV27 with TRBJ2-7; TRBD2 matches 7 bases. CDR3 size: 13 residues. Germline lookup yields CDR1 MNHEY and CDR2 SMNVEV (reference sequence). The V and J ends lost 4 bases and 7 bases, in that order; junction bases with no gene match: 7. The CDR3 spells CASSWGRDGEQYF. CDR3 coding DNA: TGTGCCAGCAGTTGGGGGAGGGACGGTGAGCAGTACTTC.

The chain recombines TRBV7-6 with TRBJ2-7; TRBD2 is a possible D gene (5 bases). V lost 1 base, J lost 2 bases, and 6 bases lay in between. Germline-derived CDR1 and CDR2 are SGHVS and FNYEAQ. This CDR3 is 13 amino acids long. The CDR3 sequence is CASSLGETYEQYF. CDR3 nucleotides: TGTGCCAGCAGCTTAGGGGAGACCTACGAGCAGTACTTC.

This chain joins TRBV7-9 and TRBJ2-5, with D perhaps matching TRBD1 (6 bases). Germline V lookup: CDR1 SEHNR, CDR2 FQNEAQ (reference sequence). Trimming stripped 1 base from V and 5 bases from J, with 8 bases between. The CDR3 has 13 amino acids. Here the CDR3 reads CASSLVQGETQYF. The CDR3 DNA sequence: TGTGCCAGCAGCTTAGTCCAGGGGGAGACCCAGTACTTC.

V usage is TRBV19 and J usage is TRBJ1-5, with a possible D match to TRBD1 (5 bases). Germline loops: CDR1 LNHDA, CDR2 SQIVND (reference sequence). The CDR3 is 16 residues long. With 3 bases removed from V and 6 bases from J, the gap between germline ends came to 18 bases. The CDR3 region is CASSIDGRDGAQPQHF. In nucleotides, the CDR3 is TGTGCCAGTAGTATTGATGGCAGGGATGGTGCTCAGCCCCAGCATTTT. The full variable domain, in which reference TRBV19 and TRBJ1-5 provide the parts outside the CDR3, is DGGITQSPKYLFRKEGQNVTLSCEQNLNHDAMYWYRQDPGQGLRLIYYSQIVNDFQKGDIAEGYSVSREKKESFPLTVTSAQKNPTAFYLCASSIDGRDGAQPQHFGDGTRLSIL.

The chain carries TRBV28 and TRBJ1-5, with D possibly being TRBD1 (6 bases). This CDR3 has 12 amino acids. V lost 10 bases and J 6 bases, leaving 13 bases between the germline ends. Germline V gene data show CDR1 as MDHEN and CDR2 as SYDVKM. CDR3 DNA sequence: TGTGCCACCTGCACAGGGATTCAGCCCCAGCATTTT. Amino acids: CATCTGIQPQHF.

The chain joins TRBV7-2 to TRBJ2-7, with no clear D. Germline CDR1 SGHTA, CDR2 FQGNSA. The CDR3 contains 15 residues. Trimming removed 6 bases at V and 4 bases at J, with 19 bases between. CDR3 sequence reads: CASSRSVGDDYEQYF. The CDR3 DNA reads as TGTGCCAGCAGTCGTTCTGTAGGAGATGATTACGAGCAGTACTTC.